The rows below give T cell receptor beta chains drawn from one sample of a study of blood T cell repertoires in COVID-19. Measured with immunoSEQ multiplex PCR; TCRdb has only the in-frame clones, and not every one. The data contain 400,000 to 450,000 clones, around 91% of them singletons. The sequenced sample consisted of PBMCs or T cells enriched from blood (not recorded which). These receptor sequences come from a man younger than 45 who had recovered from COVID-19. Each CDR3 is given with its conserved first and last residue. D genes are given only for firm matches. Clone size is given for some rows only: seen once, a few or many times, or a class if the clone is expanded.

size	J	D	V	CDR3	DNA
.	TRBJ2-7	TRBD1	TRBV28	CASRPQGDYEQYF	TGTGCCAGCCGCCCACAGGGGGACTACGAGCAGTACTTC
.	TRBJ2-5	.	TRBV19	CASSIATGYETQYF	TGTGCCAGTAGTATAGCAACAGGGTACGAGACCCAGTACTTC
.	TRBJ2-3	.	TRBV7-9	CASSLFISTDTQYF	TGTGCCAGCAGCCTCTTTATTAGCACAGATACGCAGTATTTT
once	TRBJ2-1	.	TRBV7-2	CASSQNPGLAINEQFF	TGTGCCAGCAGCCAGAACCCCGGGCTAGCGATCAATGAGCAGTTCTTC
.	TRBJ2-7	.	TRBV4-1	CASSPQGRRESYEQYF	TGCGCCAGCAGCCCCCAGGGGCGGCGGGAGTCTTACGAGCAGTACTTC
.	TRBJ2-7	TRBD1	TRBV2	CASSEASGQGYYEQYF	TGTGCCAGCAGTGAAGCGTCAGGACAGGGGTACTACGAGCAGTACTTC
.	TRBJ2-3	TRBD1	TRBV5-1	CASSSRTGAPSTDTQYF	TGCGCCAGCAGCTCCCGGACAGGCGCACCTAGCACAGATACGCAGTATTTT
.	TRBJ1-2	TRBD1	TRBV7-3	CASSVQGAVGYTF	TGTGCCAGCAGCGTCCAGGGGGCGGTTGGCTACACCTTC
.	TRBJ1-2	.	TRBV18	CASSPDKGYTF	TGTGCCAGCTCACCTGACAAGGGCTACACCTTC
.	TRBJ2-5	.	TRBV7-9	CASSFGDRTQETQYF	TGTGCCAGCAGCTTTGGAGACAGGACCCAAGAGACCCAGTACTTC
.	TRBJ2-5	TRBD2	TRBV19	CASRTSGRAAETQYF	TGTGCCAGTAGGACTAGCGGGAGGGCCGCAGAGACCCAGTACTTC
.	TRBJ2-7	TRBD2	TRBV2	CASRGLAGEYEQYF	TGTGCCAGCAGGGGACTAGCGGGAGAGTACGAGCAGTACTTC
.	TRBJ2-5	.	TRBV7-9	CASSSPETQYF	TGTGCCAGCAGCTCTCCAGAGACCCAGTACTTC
.	TRBJ2-1	.	TRBV19	CASSITRAAEQFF	TGTGCCAGTAGTATTACCAGGGCTGCTGAGCAGTTCTTC
.	TRBJ1-3	.	TRBV5-1	CASSESGNTIYF	TGCGCCAGCAGCGAGTCAGGAAACACCATATATTTT
.	TRBJ2-3	.	TRBV11-2	CASSLIQGPAGTQYF	TGTGCCAGCAGCTTAATACAGGGCCCTGCGGGTACGCAGTATTTT
.	TRBJ2-6	.	TRBV5-8	CASSWGPGANVLTF	TGTGCCAGCAGCTGGGGGCCTGGGGCCAACGTCCTGACTTTC
few	TRBJ1-2	TRBD1	TRBV27	CASRWTGGGYTF	TGTGCCAGCAGGTGGACAGGGGGCGGCTACACCTTC
.	TRBJ2-2	.	TRBV27	CASKGADRNTGELFF	TGTGCCAGCAAGGGAGCAGATCGGAACACCGGGGAGCTGTTTTTT
.	TRBJ2-1	TRBD1	TRBV5-1	CASSHRGFDEQFF	TGCGCCAGCAGCCACAGGGGGTTCGATGAGCAGTTCTTC
.	TRBJ2-7	TRBD2	TRBV9	CASSVGSSGTYEQYF	TGTGCCAGCAGCGTAGGCTCTAGCGGGACCTACGAGCAGTACTTC
.	TRBJ1-1	TRBD1	TRBV7-6	CASSPRAGGGDANTEAFF	TGTGCCAGCAGCCCGAGGGCAGGGGGTGGCGACGCGAACACTGAAGCTTTCTTT
.	TRBJ1-5	TRBD1	TRBV11-2	CASSLHRTGACSNQPQHF	TGTGCCAGCAGCTTACACAGGACAGGGGCTTGTAGCAATCAGCCCCAGCATTTT
few	TRBJ1-5	.	TRBV5-8	CASTSLGTGPLNQPQHF	TGTGCCAGCACCTCTCTCGGCACAGGTCCCCTCAATCAGCCCCAGCATTTT
.	TRBJ2-2	.	TRBV2	CASSEGAPVAGELFF	TGTGCCAGCAGTGAAGGTGCTCCAGTTGCCGGGGAGCTGTTTTTT
.	TRBJ1-2	.	TRBV12-3/TRBV12-4	CASGGGQFPGYTF	TGTGCCAGCGGGGGGGGGCAGTTTCCTGGCTACACCTTC
.	TRBJ2-1	.	TRBV19	CASSTGGDYNEQFF	TGTGCCAGTAGTACCGGAGGGGATTACAATGAGCAGTTCTTC
.	TRBJ2-1	TRBD2	TRBV3-1/TRBV3-2	CASSQVPGLAGGHNEQFF	TGTGCCAGCAGCCAAGTCCCCGGACTAGCGGGAGGGCACAATGAGCAGTTCTTC
.	TRBJ2-1	.	TRBV7-8	CASSLGLTASYNEQFF	TGTGCCAGCAGCTTAGGACTCACCGCCTCCTACAATGAGCAGTTCTTC
.	TRBJ2-1	.	TRBV7-9	CASSPPGGVGSFF	TGTGCCAGCAGCCCTCCTGGGGGCGTAGGCTCGTTCTTC
.	TRBJ2-5	TRBD1	TRBV5-4	CASSRDRDQETQYF	TGTGCCAGCAGCAGAGACAGGGATCAAGAGACCCAGTACTTC
.	TRBJ1-6	.	TRBV9	CASSVEGTDSPLHF	TGTGCCAGCAGCGTGGAGGGTACTGATTCACCCCTCCACTTT
.	TRBJ2-3	.	TRBV9	CASSEHTDTQYF	TGTGCCAGCAGTGAACACACAGATACGCAGTATTTT
.	TRBJ2-2	TRBD1	TRBV5-1	CASSKTKDRWESLNTGELFF	TGCGCCAGCAGCAAAACCAAGGACAGGTGGGAGTCGCTAAACACCGGGGAGCTGTTTTTT
.	TRBJ1-1	TRBD1	TRBV24-1	CATSDSQGDPEAFF	TGTGCCACCAGTGACTCCCAGGGGGACCCTGAAGCTTTCTTT
.	TRBJ2-3	TRBD2	TRBV9	CASSAGLAGSQVTQYF	TGTGCCAGCAGCGCCGGACTAGCGGGGAGTCAGGTTACGCAGTATTTT
.	TRBJ2-1	TRBD2	TRBV6-6	CASSYSTSGRPNEQFF	TGTGCCAGCAGTTACTCGACTAGCGGGAGGCCCAATGAGCAGTTCTTC
few	TRBJ2-1	TRBD2	TRBV6-5	CASSYSAGRSYNEQFF	TGTGCCAGCAGTTACTCAGCGGGACGCTCCTACAATGAGCAGTTCTTC
.	TRBJ2-1	.	TRBV11-2	CASSFILSSYNEQFF	TGTGCCAGCAGCTTTATCCTGAGCTCCTACAATGAGCAGTTCTTC
.	TRBJ2-5	TRBD2	TRBV29-1	CSVGGGGETQYF	TGCAGCGTTGGCGGGGGAGGAGAGACCCAGTACTTC
.	TRBJ1-2	TRBD1	TRBV5-4	CASSSATGQGILEVNYGYTF	TGTGCCAGCAGCTCAGCAACGGGACAGGGGATACTCGAGGTGAACTATGGCTACACCTTC
.	TRBJ1-1	TRBD1	TRBV4-1	CASSRGGQGDTEAFF	TGCGCCAGCAGCCGGGGAGGACAGGGAGACACTGAAGCTTTCTTT